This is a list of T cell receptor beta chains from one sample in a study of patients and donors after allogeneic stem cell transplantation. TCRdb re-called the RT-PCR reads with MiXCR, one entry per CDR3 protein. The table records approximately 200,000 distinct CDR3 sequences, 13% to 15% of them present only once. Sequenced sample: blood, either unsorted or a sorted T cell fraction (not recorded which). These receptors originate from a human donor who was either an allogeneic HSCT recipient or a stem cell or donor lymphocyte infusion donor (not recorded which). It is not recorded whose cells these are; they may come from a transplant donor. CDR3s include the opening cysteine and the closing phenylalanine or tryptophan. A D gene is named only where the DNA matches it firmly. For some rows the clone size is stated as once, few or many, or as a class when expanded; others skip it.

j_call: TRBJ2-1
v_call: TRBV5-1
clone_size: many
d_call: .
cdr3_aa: CASSPGGRHYNEQFF
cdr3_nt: TGCGCCAGCAGCCCTGGTGGTCGTCACTACAATGAGCAGTTCTTC

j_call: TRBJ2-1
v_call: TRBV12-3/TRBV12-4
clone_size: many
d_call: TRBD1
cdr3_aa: CASSSSGTGSHNEQFF
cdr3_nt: TGTGCCAGCAGTTCCTCCGGGACAGGGTCCCACAATGAGCAGTTCTTC

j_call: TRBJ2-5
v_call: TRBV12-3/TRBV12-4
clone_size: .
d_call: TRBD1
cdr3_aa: CASSFQGQGFETQYF
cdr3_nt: TGTGCCAGCAGTTTTCAGGGACAGGGTTTCGAGACCCAGTACTTC

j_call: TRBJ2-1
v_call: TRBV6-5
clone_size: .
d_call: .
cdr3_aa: CASSPRGDEQFF
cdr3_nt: TGTGCCAGCAGCCCCAGGGGGGATGAGCAGTTCTTC

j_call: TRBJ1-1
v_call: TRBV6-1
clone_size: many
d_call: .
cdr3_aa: CASRLGVGTEAFF
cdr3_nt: TGTGCCAGCAGATTAGGGGTGGGAACTGAAGCTTTCTTT

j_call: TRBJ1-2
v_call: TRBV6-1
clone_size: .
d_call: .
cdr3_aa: CASSPTRPTRYTF
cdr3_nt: TGTGCCAGCAGTCCTACACGGCCCACCCGCTACACCTTC

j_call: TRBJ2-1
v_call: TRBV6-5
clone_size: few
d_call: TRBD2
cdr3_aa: CASSYDTSGRAFDNEQFF
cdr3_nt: TGTGCCAGCAGTTACGATACTAGCGGGAGGGCCTTTGACAATGAGCAGTTCTTC

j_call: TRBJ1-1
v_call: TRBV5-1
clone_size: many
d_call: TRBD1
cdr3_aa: CASSLGTGRFTEAFF
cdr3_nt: TGCGCCAGCAGCTTGGGGACAGGGAGATTCACTGAAGCTTTCTTT

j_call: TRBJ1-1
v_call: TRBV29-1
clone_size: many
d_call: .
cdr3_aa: CSVVVTVGNTEAFF
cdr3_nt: TGCAGCGTTGTAGTAACGGTCGGGAACACTGAAGCTTTCTTT

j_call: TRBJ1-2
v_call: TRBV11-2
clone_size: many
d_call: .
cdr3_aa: CASSLAAENLYYGYTF
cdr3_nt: TGTGCCAGCAGCTTAGCCGCAGAAAACCTCTACTATGGCTACACCTTC

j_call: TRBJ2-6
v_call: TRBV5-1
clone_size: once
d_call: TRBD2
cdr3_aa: CASSLGLAAGSGANVLTF
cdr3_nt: TGCGCCAGCAGCTTGGGGCTAGCGGCAGGCTCTGGGGCCAACGTCCTGACTTTC

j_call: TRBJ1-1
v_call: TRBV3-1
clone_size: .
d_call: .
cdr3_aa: CASSQPRRASEAFF
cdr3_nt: TGTGCCAGCAGCCAACCTCGGAGGGCAAGTGAAGCTTTCTTT

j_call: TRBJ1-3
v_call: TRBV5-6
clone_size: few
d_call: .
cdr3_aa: CASSLVGYSGNTIYF
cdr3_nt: TGTGCCAGCAGCTTGGTTGGGTACTCTGGAAACACCATATATTTT

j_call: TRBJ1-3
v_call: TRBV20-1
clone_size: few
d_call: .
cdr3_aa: CSALTGAPGSGNTIYF
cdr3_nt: TGCAGTGCCCTCACGGGGGCTCCAGGCTCTGGAAACACCATATATTTT

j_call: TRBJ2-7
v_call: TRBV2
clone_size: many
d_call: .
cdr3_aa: CASGLSYEQYF
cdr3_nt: TGTGCCAGCGGGCTTTCCTACGAGCAGTACTTC

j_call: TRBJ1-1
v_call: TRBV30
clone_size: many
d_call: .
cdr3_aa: CARDSGGRFGEAFF
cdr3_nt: TGTGCCCGAGACAGTGGGGGGCGCTTCGGTGAAGCTTTCTTT

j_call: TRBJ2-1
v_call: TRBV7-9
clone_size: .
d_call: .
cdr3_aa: CASSYDWDNEQFF
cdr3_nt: TGTGCCAGCAGTTATGACTGGGACAATGAGCAGTTCTTC

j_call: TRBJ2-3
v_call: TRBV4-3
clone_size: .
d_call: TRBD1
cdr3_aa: CASSARQGAPADTQYF
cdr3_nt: TGCGCCAGCAGCGCTCGACAGGGGGCACCCGCAGATACGCAGTATTTT

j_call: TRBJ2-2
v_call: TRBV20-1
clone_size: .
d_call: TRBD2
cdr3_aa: CSAGRMGLAGVAGELFF
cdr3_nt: TGCAGTGCTGGAAGAATGGGACTAGCTGGGGTGGCCGGGGAGCTGTTTTTT

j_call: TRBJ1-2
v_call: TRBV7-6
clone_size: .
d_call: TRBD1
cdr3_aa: CASNNYRDRGRRGYTF
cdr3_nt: TGTGCCAGCAACAACTACCGGGACAGGGGCCGGAGGGGCTACACCTTC

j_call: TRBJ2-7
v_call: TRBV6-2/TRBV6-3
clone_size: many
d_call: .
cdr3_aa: CASSYRVTPRMYF
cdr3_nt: TGTGCCAGCAGTTACCGAGTCACCCCACGGATGTACTTC

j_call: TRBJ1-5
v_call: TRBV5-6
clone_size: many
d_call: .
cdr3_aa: CASSLEMGNQPQHF
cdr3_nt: TGTGCCAGCAGCCTGGAAATGGGCAATCAGCCCCAGCATTTT

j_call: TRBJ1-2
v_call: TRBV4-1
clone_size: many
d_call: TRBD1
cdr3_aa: CASSQAGQGGYTF
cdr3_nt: TGCGCCAGCAGCCAAGCGGGACAGGGAGGCTACACCTTC

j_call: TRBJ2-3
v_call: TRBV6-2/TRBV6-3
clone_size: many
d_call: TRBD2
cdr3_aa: CASSYTASGSRSDTQYF
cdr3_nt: TGTGCCAGCAGTTATACTGCTAGCGGGAGTCGCTCAGATACGCAGTATTTT

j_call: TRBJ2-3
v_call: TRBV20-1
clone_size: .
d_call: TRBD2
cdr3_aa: CSARLLAGMVKDTQYF
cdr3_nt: TGCAGTGCTAGGCTCTTAGCGGGCATGGTCAAAGATACGCAGTATTTT

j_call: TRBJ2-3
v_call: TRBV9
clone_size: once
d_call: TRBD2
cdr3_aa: CASSVGAGGQADTQYF
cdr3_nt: TGTGCCAGCAGCGTAGGGGCGGGGGGGCAGGCAGATACGCAGTATTTT

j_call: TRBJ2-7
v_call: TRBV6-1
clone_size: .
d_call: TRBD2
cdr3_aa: CASSEAGETYEQYF
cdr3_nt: TGTGCCAGCAGTGAGGCGGGGGAGACCTACGAGCAGTACTTC

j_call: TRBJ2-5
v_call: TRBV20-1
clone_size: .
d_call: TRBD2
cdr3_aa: CSAHYRRTSGGYQETQYF
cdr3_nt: TGCAGTGCCCATTACCGGAGGACTAGCGGGGGGTACCAAGAGACCCAGTACTTC

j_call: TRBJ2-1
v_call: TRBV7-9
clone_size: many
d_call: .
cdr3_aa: CASSLDLVGEQFF
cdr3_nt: TGTGCCAGCAGCTTAGATCTAGTTGGTGAGCAGTTCTTC

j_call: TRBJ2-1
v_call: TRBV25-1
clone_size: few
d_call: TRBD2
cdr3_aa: CASSEGTSGAPGNEQFF
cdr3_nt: TGTGCCAGCAGTGAAGGGACTAGCGGGGCCCCGGGGAATGAGCAGTTCTTC

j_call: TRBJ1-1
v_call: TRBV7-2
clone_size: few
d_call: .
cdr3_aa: CASSLGMGGTEAFF
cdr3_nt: TGTGCCAGCAGCTTAGGCATGGGTGGGACTGAAGCTTTCTTT

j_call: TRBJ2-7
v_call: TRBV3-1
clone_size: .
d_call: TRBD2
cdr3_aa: CASKAGGSYEQHF
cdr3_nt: TGTGCCAGCAAAGCGGGAGGGTCCTACGAGCAGCACTTC

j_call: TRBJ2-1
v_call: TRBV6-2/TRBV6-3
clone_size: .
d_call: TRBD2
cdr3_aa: CASSYYRTSGTYNEQFF
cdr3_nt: TGTGCCAGCAGTTACTATAGGACTAGCGGGACATACAATGAGCAGTTCTTC

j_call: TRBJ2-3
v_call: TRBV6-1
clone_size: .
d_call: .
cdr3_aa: CASSEGQHTDTQYF
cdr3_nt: TGTGCCAGCAGTGAAGGACAGCACACAGATACGCAGTATTTT

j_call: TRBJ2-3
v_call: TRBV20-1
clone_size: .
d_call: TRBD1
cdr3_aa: CSALTGGGTDTQYF
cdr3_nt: TGCAGTGCGCTGACAGGGGGTGGAACAGATACGCAGTATTTT

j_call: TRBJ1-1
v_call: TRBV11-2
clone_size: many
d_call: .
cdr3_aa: CASSPEWGLDAFF
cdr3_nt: TGTGCCAGCAGTCCCGAATGGGGGCTTGACGCTTTCTTT

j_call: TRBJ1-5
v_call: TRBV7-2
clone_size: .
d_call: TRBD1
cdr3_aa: CASSFPPGQGKPQHF
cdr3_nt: TGTGCCAGCAGCTTCCCGCCGGGACAGGGAAAGCCCCAGCATTTT

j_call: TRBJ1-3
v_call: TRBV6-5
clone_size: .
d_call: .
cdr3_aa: CASSYTLNSGNTIYF
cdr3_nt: TGTGCCAGCAGTTACACTTTGAACTCTGGAAACACCATATATTTT

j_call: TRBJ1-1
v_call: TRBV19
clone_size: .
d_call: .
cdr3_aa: CASSIQGRSEAFF
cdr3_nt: TGTGCCAGTAGTATCCAGGGCAGAAGTGAGGCTTTCTTT

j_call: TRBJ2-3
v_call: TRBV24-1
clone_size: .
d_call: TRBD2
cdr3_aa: CATSRAGGSTDTQYF
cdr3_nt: TGTGCCACCAGCCGTGCGGGGGGGAGCACAGATACGCAGTATTTT

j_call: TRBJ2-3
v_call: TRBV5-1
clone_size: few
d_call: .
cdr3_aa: CASSQTADTQYF
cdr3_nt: TGCGCCAGCAGCCAGACGGCGGATACGCAGTATTTT

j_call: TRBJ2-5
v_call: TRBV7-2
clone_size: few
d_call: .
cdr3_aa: CASSQSPVLETQYF
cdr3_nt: TGTGCCAGCAGCCAATCCCCCGTTCTGGAGACCCAGTACTTC

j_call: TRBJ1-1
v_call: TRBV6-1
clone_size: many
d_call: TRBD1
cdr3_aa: CASSPGTGDSEAFF
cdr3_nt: TGTGCCAGCAGTCCCGGGACAGGGGATTCTGAAGCTTTCTTT

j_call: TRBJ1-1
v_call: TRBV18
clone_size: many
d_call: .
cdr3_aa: CASSPLESGLTEAFF
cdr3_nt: TGTGCCAGCTCACCACTTGAGTCGGGTCTTACTGAAGCTTTCTTT

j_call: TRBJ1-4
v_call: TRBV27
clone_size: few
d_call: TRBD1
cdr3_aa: CASSLGRGLTEKLFF
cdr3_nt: TGTGCCAGCAGTTTGGGGAGGGGGCTGACTGAAAAACTGTTTTTT

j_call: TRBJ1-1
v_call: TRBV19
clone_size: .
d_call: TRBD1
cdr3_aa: CASKQGTNTEAFF
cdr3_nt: TGTGCCAGTAAACAGGGGACGAACACTGAAGCTTTCTTT

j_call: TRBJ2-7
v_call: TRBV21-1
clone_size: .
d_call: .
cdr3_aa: CASSQDRDTGGSYEQYF
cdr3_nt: TGTGCCAGCAGCCAAGACCGGGACACCGGGGGCTCCTACGAGCAGTACTTC

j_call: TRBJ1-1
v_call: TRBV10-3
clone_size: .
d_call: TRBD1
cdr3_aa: CAMGETGGSEAFF
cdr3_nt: TGTGCCATGGGGGAGACAGGGGGCTCTGAAGCTTTCTTT

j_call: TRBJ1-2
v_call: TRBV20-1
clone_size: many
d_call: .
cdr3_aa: CSARDQMADLWGYTF
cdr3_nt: TGCAGTGCTAGAGATCAAATGGCAGACCTATGGGGCTACACCTTC

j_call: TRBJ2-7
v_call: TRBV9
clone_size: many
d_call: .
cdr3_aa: CASSVSPRAETPSYEQYF
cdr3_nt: TGTGCCAGCAGCGTAAGCCCTCGAGCAGAAACACCCTCCTACGAGCAGTACTTC

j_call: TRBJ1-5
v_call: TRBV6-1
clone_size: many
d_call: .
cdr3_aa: CASRGLGNSNQPQHF
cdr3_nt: TGTGCCAGCAGGGGGCTGGGAAATAGCAATCAGCCCCAGCATTTT